Listed below are T cell receptor beta chains from one sample, sequenced in a study of T cells and copy number aberrations in small-cell lung cancer. Generated by immunoSEQ multiplex PCR, the TCRdb table keeps only in-frame clones and is missing some. The sample has about 120 clones, approximately 97% seen once; the top ten hold roughly 7%. The sequencing sample was made of normal tissue next to the tumor. Receptors were obtained from a man aged 60-69 years with small cell lung cancer. The CDR3 runs from the conserved cysteine through the conserved F or W. D genes are given only for firm matches. Rows may omit the clone size; those that give it use once, few, many or a size class.

d_call,v_call,clone_size,j_call,cdr3_aa,cdr3_nt
TRBD1,TRBV5-4,-,TRBJ2-3,CASSLAGQGYADTQYF,TGTGCCAGCAGCTTGGCCGGACAGGGGTACGCAGATACGCAGTATTTT
-,TRBV25-1,-,TRBJ2-7,CASSVNSYEQYF,TGTGCCAGCAGTGTCAACTCCTACGAGCAGTACTTC
TRBD1,TRBV29-1,-,TRBJ1-5,CSVVGDRGQPQHF,TGCAGCGTTGTTGGGGACAGGGGACAGCCCCAGCATTTT
TRBD2,TRBV4-1,-,TRBJ2-1,CASSQTSGIVNNEQFF,TGCGCCAGCAGCCAAACTAGCGGGATTGTGAATAATGAGCAGTTCTTC
-,TRBV7-9,-,TRBJ2-1,CASSPTAGRWKNEQFF,TGTGCCAGCAGCCCGACGGCGGGACGATGGAAGAATGAGCAGTTCTTC
-,TRBV27,-,TRBJ1-2,CASSLLGGAGYGYTF,TGTGCCAGCAGTTTATTAGGGGGTGCGGGCTATGGCTACACCTTC
-,TRBV28,once,TRBJ2-2,CASRLQGPGELFF,TGTGCCAGCAGACTACAGGGTCCCGGGGAGCTGTTTTTT
-,TRBV7-2,-,TRBJ1-5,CASSLRSGANQPQHF,TGTGCCAGCAGCTTAAGGTCAGGGGCTAATCAGCCCCAGCATTTT
-,TRBV18,-,TRBJ2-7,CASSPGISYEQYF,TGTGCCAGCTCACCGGGGATCTCCTACGAGCAGTACTTC
-,TRBV5-1,-,TRBJ2-5,CASSLVVSETQYF,TGCGCCAGCAGCTTGGTCGTTTCGGAGACCCAGTACTTC
TRBD2,TRBV9,-,TRBJ2-1,CASSVDGTSGTYNEQFF,TGTGCCAGCAGCGTAGACGGGACTAGCGGGACCTACAATGAGCAGTTCTTC
-,TRBV15,-,TRBJ2-5,CATSRQAGETQYF,TGTGCCACCAGCAGACAGGCCGGAGAGACCCAGTACTTC
-,TRBV6-5,-,TRBJ2-6,CASREGVSGANVLTF,TGTGCCAGCAGGGAGGGGGTGTCAGGGGCCAACGTCCTGACTTTC
-,TRBV5-1,-,TRBJ2-2,CASSFLGRLGVSGELFF,TGCGCCAGCAGCTTCTTAGGACGACTAGGAGTCTCCGGGGAGCTGTTTTTT
-,TRBV7-9,-,TRBJ2-7,CASSLAGGASYEQYF,TGTGCCAGCAGCTTAGCGGGAGGAGCCTCCTACGAGCAGTACTTC
-,TRBV5-1,-,TRBJ1-1,CASSPSVGLNTEAFF,TGCGCCAGCAGCCCGAGTGTGGGACTGAACACTGAAGCTTTCTTT
-,TRBV4-1,-,TRBJ1-5,CASSQTLTTIQPQHF,TGCGCCAGCAGCCAAACCCTAACCACAATTCAGCCCCAGCATTTT
-,TRBV7-9,-,TRBJ2-3,CASSLHPRGYDGDTQYF,TGTGCCAGCAGCCTCCACCCTCGGGGGTACGACGGCGATACGCAGTATTTT
-,TRBV7-9,-,TRBJ2-7,CASSPRDYEQYF,TGTGCCAGCAGCCCGCGCGACTACGAGCAGTACTTC
-,TRBV10-2,-,TRBJ2-5,CASRQGSGQTQYF,TGCGCCAGCAGACAGGGGAGCGGGCAGACCCAGTACTTC
-,TRBV10-1,once,TRBJ2-7,CSPYEQYF,TGCTCGCCCTACGAGCAGTACTTC
TRBD2,TRBV7-8,-,TRBJ2-1,CASSANSGRGDNEQFF,TGTGCCAGCAGCGCCAATAGCGGGAGGGGGGACAATGAGCAGTTCTTC